This TCR beta chain was sequenced for a study of blood T cell repertoires in COVID-19 (dated by TCRdb to about 2020). For the study in its entirety: The collaborator samples originated in the United States, Italy and Spain and spanned the acute and convalescent phases of COVID-19. The material from the prospective study consisted of cDNA or gDNA derived from T cells, B-cell-depleted T cells, or PBMCs. The dataset comprised deeply sampled blood TCRbeta repertoires from subjects exposed to, actively infected with, or recovered from COVID-19. The repertoires were released in a freely available public database intended as a resource for research on the immune response to SARS-CoV-2. The samples were drawn from two sources: the first 160 participants of the ongoing ImmuneRACE study, and 1,200 or so subjects contributed by 6 global collaborators. Sample metadata almost always included a de-identified subject ID, COVID-19 status, age in years and sex. Where HLA class I and class II types were available, the types were taken from metadata supplied by the sample provider, not from assay-based typing. The investigation overall reported the following: Clinical and demographic metadata were provided uncurated, with the amount varying by source and participant.

As to this clone: Which antigen it targets is not known. No much larger clone exists at a distance of one base, and base qualities are not known.

TCRbeta CDR3 regions were amplified from genomic DNA by means of the immunoSEQ Assay, a bias-controlled multiplex PCR. On the authors' methods: The number of nucleated cells in each sample was estimated from the amplification of reference gene primers within the assay. To quantify the absolute abundance of each unique TCRbeta CDR3 rearrangement, sequence reads were collapsed and filtered. For each sample, productive Simpson clonality was calculated by taking the square root of Simpson's diversity index across productive rearrangements. The source is immuneACCESS, and TCRdb retained only in-frame sequences with V and J called. Part of the clones is not carried over; for the studies checked, unresolved V genes explain less than half of this, and the remainder is unexplained. For V, J and clone size, that table is used; D and trimming come from the DNA. The sample data list under 300,000 clones, and about four fifths of these were observed just once. Jointly, the top ten make up over 8.5% of the sample.

Via the germline V gene, CDR1 is SGDLS and CDR2 YYNGEE. V ends up 0 bases short and J 6 bases short, with an unmatched junction base count of 8. The CDR3 contains 15 residues, cysteine and phenylalanine counted. CDR3 DNA is the only sequence kept; it has 45 bases, read in frame from the first base. Samples from volunteer blood donors who had recovered from COVID-19 were contributed by a second Seattle source. Each collaborating institution followed its own protocols to collect whole blood in K2EDTA tubes. For TCRbeta analysis, collaborators shipped samples as frozen whole blood, isolated PBMCs, or DNA extracted from either of those sample types.

The V gene is TRBV9 and the J gene is TRBJ1-2, with 7 bases in between that match TRBD1. Sequenced material: peripheral blood. This clonotype was sampled from a woman between 50 and 59 years old who had recovered from COVID-19. The DNA is TGTGCCAGCAGCGTAGAAGCTGGTACAGGGGATGGCTACACCTTC. Translation gives CASSVEAGTGDGYTF.